This TCR beta chain was obtained from a study of T cells after yellow fever vaccination. V shed 4 bases, J shed 0 bases, and the junction held 10 bases outside the gene matches. This CDR3 has 17 residues. The germline CDR1 and CDR2 sequences are SQVTM and ANQGSEA. TCRdb recomputed calls from the 5' RACE reads with MiXCR, one row per CDR3 protein. The sample records roughly 500,000 distinct CDR3 sequences, approximately 21% being singletons. V is TRBV29-1 and J is TRBJ2-2, with 8 bases identical to TRBD2. This sequence was found in a man under 40 who received the YFV17D yellow fever vaccine. Sample: PBMCs, taken 15 days after the yellow fever booster vaccination. CDR3 region: CSVAAGGRTTNTGELFF. In nucleotides, the CDR3 is TGCAGCGTTGCCGCGGGAGGCCGAACTACGAACACCGGGGAGCTGTTTTTT.